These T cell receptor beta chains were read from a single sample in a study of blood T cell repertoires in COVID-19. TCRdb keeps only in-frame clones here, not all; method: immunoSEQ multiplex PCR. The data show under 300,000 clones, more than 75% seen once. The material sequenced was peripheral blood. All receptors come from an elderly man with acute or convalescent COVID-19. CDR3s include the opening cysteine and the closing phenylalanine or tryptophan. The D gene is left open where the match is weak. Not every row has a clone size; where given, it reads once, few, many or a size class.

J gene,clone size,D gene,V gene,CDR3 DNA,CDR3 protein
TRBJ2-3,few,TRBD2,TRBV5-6,TGTGCCAGCAGCCCGGGAGGGCTAGCGCGAGATACGCAGTATTTT,CASSPGGLARDTQYF
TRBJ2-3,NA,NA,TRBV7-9,TGTGCCAGCAGCTCCCGACAGCCTAGCACAGATACGCAGTATTTT,CASSSRQPSTDTQYF
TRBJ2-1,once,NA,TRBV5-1,TGCGCCAGCAGCCTAGGACAGAGCAATGAGCAGTTCTTC,CASSLGQSNEQFF
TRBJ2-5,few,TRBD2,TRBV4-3,TGCGCCAGCAGCCTTAGCGGGGCGAGACAAGAGACCCAGTACTTC,CASSLSGARQETQYF
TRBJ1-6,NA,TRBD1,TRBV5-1,TGCGCCAGCAGCCCACCAGGGGGAAGAGATTCACCCCTCCACTTT,CASSPPGGRDSPLHF
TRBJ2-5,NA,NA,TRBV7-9,TGTGCCAGCAGCTTCGGAGGATCAAAAGAGACCCAGTACTTC,CASSFGGSKETQYF
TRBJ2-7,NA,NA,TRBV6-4,TGTGCCAGCAGACGGAGGGGAGGACTGGGACAGTACTTC,CASRRRGGLGQYF
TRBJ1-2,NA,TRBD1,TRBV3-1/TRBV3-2,TGTGCCAGCAGCCCACCCGGACAGGCCTATGGCTACACCTTC,CASSPPGQAYGYTF
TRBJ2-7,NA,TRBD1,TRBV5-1,TGCGCCAGCAGCTTACCGGGACAGTTCTACGAGCAGTACTTC,CASSLPGQFYEQYF
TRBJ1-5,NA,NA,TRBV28,TGTGCCAGCAGTTTCGCGGGTAGGGCTTATCAGCCCCAGCATTTT,CASSFAGRAYQPQHF
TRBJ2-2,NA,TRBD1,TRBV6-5,TGTGCCAGCAGTTACGGGACAGGGGTTTTTCAGGAGCTGTTTTTT,CASSYGTGVFQELFF
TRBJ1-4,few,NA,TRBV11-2,TGTGCCAGCAGCTCGCCGGCAACTAATGAAAAACTGTTTTTT,CASSSPATNEKLFF
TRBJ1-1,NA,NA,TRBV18,TGTGCCAGCTCACCACCGGCCGTGTTGAACACTGAAGCTTTCTTT,CASSPPAVLNTEAFF
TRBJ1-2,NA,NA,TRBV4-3,TGCGCCAGCAGCCAAGAGGGACGGGGGTCCTATGGCTACACCTTC,CASSQEGRGSYGYTF
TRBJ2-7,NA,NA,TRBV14,TGTGCCAGCAGCCATTCAACACCCCTGGCCTACGAGCAGTACTTC,CASSHSTPLAYEQYF
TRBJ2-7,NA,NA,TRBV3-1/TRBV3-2,TGTGCCAGCAGCCAAGATGGACCCCGGAGGACTTGCGAGCAGTACTTC,CASSQDGPRRTCEQYF
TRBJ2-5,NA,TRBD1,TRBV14,TGTGCCAGCAGCCAAGATCCATATAAAGGGACAGACCCCAGGATAGAGACCCAGTACTTC,CASSQDPYKGTDPRIETQYF
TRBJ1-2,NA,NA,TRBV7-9,TGTGCCAGCAGCCAAGACAGCTTCTATGGCTACACCTTC,CASSQDSFYGYTF
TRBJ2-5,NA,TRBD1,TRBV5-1,TGCGCCAGCAGCTTGGAAGTGACAGGGGGCGGAGAGACCCAGTACTTC,CASSLEVTGGGETQYF
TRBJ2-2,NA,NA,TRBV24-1,TGTGCCACCATGAGCAGGGGGGCCGGGGAGCTGTTTTTT,CATMSRGAGELFF
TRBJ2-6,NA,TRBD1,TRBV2,TGTGCCAGCATATCGAGGGGACCGGGACAGGCTCATTCTGGGGCCAACGTCCTGACTTTC,CASISRGPGQAHSGANVLTF
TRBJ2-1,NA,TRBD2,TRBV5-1,TGCGCCAGCAGCTTTGGCGGGAGATCGAATGAGCAGTTCTTC,CASSFGGRSNEQFF
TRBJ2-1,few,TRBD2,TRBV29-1,TGCAGCGTTAGAGGGGCGGGGGGTGGTGAGCAGTTCTTC,CSVRGAGGGEQFF
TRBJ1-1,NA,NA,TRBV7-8,TGTGCCAGCAGCCGGGGGGGGGCGAGGACTGAAGCTTTCTTT,CASSRGGARTEAFF
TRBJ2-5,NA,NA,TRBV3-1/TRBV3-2,TGTGCCAGCAGCCAAGGCCCCCTCGAGGAGACCCAGTACTTC,CASSQGPLEETQYF
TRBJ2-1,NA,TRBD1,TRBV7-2,TGTGCCAGCAGCCCCGCTGGACAGGGTTATCTAGGTGAGCAGTTCTTC,CASSPAGQGYLGEQFF
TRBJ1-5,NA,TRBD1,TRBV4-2,TGTGCCAGCAGCTACCGGGACAGGGGAAATCAGCCCCAGCATTTT,CASSYRDRGNQPQHF